Presented here are 3 T cell receptor beta chains from one specimen sequenced in a study of T cells in Graves' hyperthyroidism and ophthalmopathy. RNA transcripts were the template for amplifying TCR beta CDR3 regions. Initially, a first-round RT-PCR of the TCR CDR3 employed the HTBI primer set. One entry per CDR3 protein, called by TCRdb with MiXCR from the multiplex PCR reads. The sample holds around 250,000 distinct CDR3 sequences, roughly 14% seen once. The sample consisted of blood. The receptors were gathered from a woman in her 40s with Graves' hyperthyroidism that later progressed to Graves' ophthalmopathy.

Ten or more counts support this clonotype. The chain combines TRBV27 with TRBJ1-6; D remains unclear. Trimming pared 6 bases from V and 3 bases from J, leaving 6 bases between. This CDR3 has 13 amino acids. CDR1 is MNHEY and CDR2 is SMNVEV in the germline V gene (reference sequence). The CDR3 DNA is TGTGCCAGCAGCCGGGGCTATAATTCACCCCTCCACTTT. It encodes CASSRGYNSPLHF.

The genes are TRBV5-6 and TRBJ2-1; 7 bases agree with TRBD2. J gave up 5 bases and V 2 bases, and 7 bases lay outside the gene matches. The CDR3 spans 15 residues. Germline CDR1 SGHDT, CDR2 YYEEEE. CDR3 DNA sequence: TGTGCCAGCAGCTTTGGTAGCGGGCGCCACAATGAGCAGTTCTTC. Translation: CASSFGSGRHNEQFF.

There are many counts of this clonotype. The gene calls are TRBV14 and TRBJ2-1; the D gene could be TRBD1 or TRBD2 (6 bases each). The CDR3 totals 16 residues. Germline V gene lookup returns CDR1 SGHDN and CDR2 FVKESK. Trimming took 5 bases from V and 7 from J, leaving 21 bases between them. CDR3 protein: CASSSMEGELWNEQFF. The CDR3 DNA sequence: TGTGCCAGCAGCTCAATGGAGGGGGAGCTGTGGAATGAGCAGTTCTTC.